Listed here are 10 T cell receptor beta chains from one sample, sequenced in a study of cytomegalovirus exposure and HLA in healthy donors. PCR used 60 Vbeta primers and 13 Jbeta primers. Repertoires were generated with immunoSEQ multiplex PCR, while TCRdb's copy carries only in-frame clones and drops some. This sample carries about 20,000 clones, with roughly 20% going to the ten biggest clones. Sequencing input: PBMCs. The receptors here all came from a man in his sixties in good health and CMV-seropositive.

This rearrangement joins TRBV5-1 to TRBJ2-7; TRBD2 aligns across 9 bases. Germline trimming cut 4 bases from V and 5 bases from J; bases unmatched to any gene: 10. CDR1 is SGHRS and CDR2 is YFSETQ in the germline V gene. The CDR3 length is 15 residues. The CDR3, as DNA: TGCGCCAGCAGCCCACGTGGAGCGGGGGGCCACGAGCAGTACTTC. This encodes CASSPRGAGGHEQYF.

This sequence joins TRBV18 and TRBJ2-7, with 8 bases identical to TRBD1. V shed 2 bases, J shed 5 bases, and the junction held 11 bases outside the gene matches. The CDR3 contains 16 residues. The germline V gene has CDR1 KGHSH and CDR2 LQKENI. The CDR3 protein is CASSPMARQGADEQYF. Written as DNA, the CDR3 is TGTGCCAGCTCACCAATGGCTCGGCAGGGGGCCGACGAGCAGTACTTC. Together with reference TRBV18 and TRBJ2-7, the CDR3 gives the full variable domain: NAGVMQNPRHLVRRRGQEARLRCSPMKGHSHVYWYRQLPEEGLKFMVYLQKENIIDESGMPKERFSAEFPKEGPSILRIQQVVRGDSAAYFCASSPMARQGADEQYFGPGTRLTVT.

The rearrangement links TRBV7-9 to TRBJ2-5, with 12 bases lining up with TRBD1. The junction had 9 bases not matched to a gene; V was cut back by 5 bases and J by 2 bases. This CDR3 is built from 17 residues. The V gene's germline CDR1 is SEHNR and CDR2 FQNEAQ (reference sequence). CDR3: CASSPWDRGRRQETQYF. The CDR3 DNA sequence: TGTGCCAGCAGCCCCTGGGACAGGGGGCGAAGGCAAGAGACCCAGTACTTC.

This chain links TRBV10-1 with TRBJ1-5, with unresolved D. Trimming stripped 3 bases from V and 1 base from J, with 4 bases between. CDR3 size: 13 residues. Germline V gene sequence: CDR1 WNHNN, CDR2 SYGVQD (reference sequence). CDR3 nucleotide sequence: TGCGCCAGCAGTGAATCGAGCAATCAGCCCCAGCATTTT. Translation gives CASSESSNQPQHF.

V and J are TRBV30 and TRBJ2-1, with 12 bases identical to TRBD2. After removal of 0 bases from V and 0 bases from J, the junction contained 12 bases not matched to a gene. Germline CDR1 reads GTSNPN; CDR2 reads SVGIG (reference sequence). The CDR3 is 20 amino acids. The CDR3 region is CAWSVLASGRAEFSYNEQFF. CDR3 in DNA: TGTGCCTGGAGTGTACTGGCTAGCGGGAGGGCCGAGTTCTCCTACAATGAGCAGTTCTTC.

The chain carries TRBV13 and TRBJ2-1; perhaps TRBD1 as D (5 bases). This CDR3 has 16 residues. V lost 4 bases, J lost 4 bases, and 17 bases lay in between. The germline gives CDR1 PRHDT, CDR2 FYEKMQ (reference sequence). The CDR3 sequence is CASSSPSGRMYNEQFF. CDR3 in DNA: TGTGCCAGCAGCTCGCCCTCAGGGCGGATGTACAATGAGCAGTTCTTC.

The rearrangement joins TRBV25-1 to TRBJ1-2, with TRBD1 as a possible D gene (6 bases). In germline, CDR1 is MGHDK, CDR2 SYGVNS. V lost 2 bases to trimming and J lost 4 bases, with 11 bases between them. The CDR3 has 14 amino acids. The CDR3 DNA follows: TGTGCCAGCAGTGAAAACGTCAGGGGCTATGGCTACACCTTC. This encodes CASSENVRGYGYTF.

The chain links TRBV5-1 to TRBJ2-6; 10 nucleotides align to TRBD1. CDR1 is SGHRS, CDR2 YFSETQ, per germline. The CDR3 is 18 residues long. Trimming at V came to 3 bases and at J to 0 bases, leaving 6 bases not matched to a gene. CDR3 nucleotide sequence: TGCGCCAGCAGCTATAGGGGGACAGGGGTCTCTGGGGCCAACGTCCTGACTTTC. Amino acid sequence: CASSYRGTGVSGANVLTF.

This chain uses TRBV5-4 with TRBJ2-2; TRBD1 agrees at 7 bases. J lost 0 bases, V lost 2 bases, and 1 base had no gene match. CDR1 is SGHNT, CDR2 YYREEE, per germline (reference sequence). This CDR3 spans 15 amino acids. This CDR3 reads CASSLGGTNTGELFF. DNA for the CDR3: TGTGCCAGCAGCTTAGGGGGCACGAACACCGGGGAGCTGTTTTTT.

The CDR3 sequence: CSVAGQGTTEAFF. Here the CDR3 DNA reads TGCAGCGTTGCCGGACAGGGGACAACTGAAGCTTTCTTT. V is TRBV29-1 and J is TRBJ1-1; TRBD1 agrees at 9 bases. There are 13 residues in the CDR3. Germline loops: CDR1 SQVTM, CDR2 ANQGSEA. The V segment lost 4 bases and the J segment 5 bases; nucleotides outside the gene matches: 5.